The 15 T cell receptor beta chains reported below all come from one sample, sequenced in a study of cytomegalovirus exposure and HLA in healthy donors. With 60 Vbeta and 13 Jbeta primers, the PCR was carried out. Sequencing used immunoSEQ multiplex PCR; TCRdb keeps in-frame clones, though not all of them. The sample carries roughly 200,000 clones, around 75% recorded once. The sample comprised PBMCs. The receptor source for this set is a male donor in good health and CMV-seronegative.

J is TRBJ1-2 and V is TRBV29-1; 9 nucleotides agree with TRBD1. The CDR3 extends over 17 amino acids. CDR1 and CDR2 from the germline V gene are SQVTM and ANQGSEA. After removal of 6 bases from V and 2 bases from J, the junction contained 16 bases not matched to a gene. The CDR3 protein is CSVPPGTGNEENYGYTF. The DNA for the CDR3 is TGCAGCGTCCCCCCCGGGACAGGGAATGAAGAAAACTATGGCTACACCTTC.

A single count supports this clone. This rearrangement joins TRBV5-1 to TRBJ2-3; D possibly corresponds to TRBD1 (5 bases). The V gene lost 3 bases and the J gene lost 5 bases, with 16 bases spanning the gap. CDR3 length equals 15 residues. The germline V gene has CDR1 SGHRS and CDR2 YFSETQ. The DNA of the CDR3 is TGCGCCAGCAGCTCAAATTTGGGGCAGAGAGATACGCAGTATTTT. It codes for CASSSNLGQRDTQYF.

The chain joins TRBV11-2 to TRBJ1-4; D is unresolved. In germline, CDR1 is SGHAT, CDR2 FQNNGV. CDR3 size: 14 residues. V lost 6 bases and J lost 3, with 11 bases in between. Here the CDR3 reads CASSAGRPNEKLFF. CDR3 in DNA: TGTGCCAGCAGTGCGGGGAGGCCTAATGAAAAACTGTTTTTT.

The sample holds one count of this clone. This sequence joins TRBV7-7 and TRBJ2-4; 8 bases match TRBD1. With 4 bases clipped from V and 6 bases from J, the junction kept 2 bases outside the gene matches. The germline V gene has CDR1 SSHAT and CDR2 FNYEAQ (reference sequence). The CDR3 is made up of 13 amino acids. CDR3 nucleotide sequence: TGTGCCAGCAGCTCCGGACAGGGAAACATTCAGTACTTC. It codes for CASSSGQGNIQYF.

V is TRBV6-5 and J is TRBJ1-1; D is undetermined. This CDR3 region has 13 residues. Germline V gene lookup returns CDR1 MNHEY and CDR2 SVGAGI. Trimming left V 6 bases short and J 0 bases short, with 8 bases between. The CDR3 DNA sequence: TGTGCCAGCAGCCCTACTATGAACACTGAAGCTTTCTTT. Translated, it gives CASSPTMNTEAFF.

Points on this clone: Other DNA sequences within the sample encode an identical CDR3. For the CDR3, the DNA is TGTGCCTGGAGTGTCCGGACAGGCAATCAGCCCCAGCATTTT. Residues: CAWSVRTGNQPQHF. The rearrangement links TRBV30 to TRBJ1-5, with D possibly being TRBD1 (6 bases). The CDR3 has 14 amino acids. Germline CDR1 and CDR2: GTSNPN and SVGIG (reference sequence). Deletions cut 0 bases from V and 2 bases from J, with 8 bases between.

The chain is built from TRBV11-3 and TRBJ2-5; unclear D gene. V lost 2 bases, J lost 2 bases, and 6 bases lay in between. There are 13 residues in the CDR3. Germline V gene sequence: CDR1 SGHNT, CDR2 YENEEA. CDR3 coding DNA: TGTGCCAGCAGCTTACGCAGACAAGAGACCCAGTACTTC. As protein: CASSLRRQETQYF.

Turning to this clone: This same CDR3 is encoded by further DNA sequences in the sample. The chain couples TRBV27 to TRBJ1-5; the D gene is possibly TRBD1 (5 bases). Trimming pared 4 bases from V and 7 bases from J, leaving 11 bases between. The CDR3 extends over 13 amino acids. Germline V CDR1 and CDR2: MNHEY, SMNVEV (reference sequence). CDR3 loop: CASSSQGRQPQHF. DNA of the CDR3: TGTGCCAGCAGTTCGCAGGGCAGGCAGCCCCAGCATTTT.

This clone has just a few counts. Written as DNA, the CDR3 is TGTGCCAGCGCCCTAGGGGCCCCAAATAATTCACCCCTCCACTTT. This encodes CASALGAPNNSPLHF. The chain couples TRBV28 to TRBJ1-6, with D possibly TRBD1 on 5 matching bases. Germline CDR1 MDHEN, CDR2 SYDVKM. The CDR3 contains 15 residues. With 8 bases removed from V and 5 bases from J, the gap between germline ends came to 16 bases.

The chain recombines TRBV25-1 with TRBJ2-3, with TRBD1 identical over 10 bases. Losses at the gene ends were 1 base for V and 3 bases for J; bases not matched to a gene: 7. CDR3 length: 17 residues. Germline values: CDR1 MGHDK, CDR2 SYGVNS. DNA of the CDR3: TGTGCCAGCAGTGAATTCCGGACAGGGGGATTTACAGATACGCAGTATTTT. Its protein product is CASSEFRTGGFTDTQYF.

The chain combines TRBV10-3 with TRBJ1-4; 9 bases map to TRBD1. V gave up 4 bases and J gave up 7 bases; unmatched junction bases: 10. Per germline, CDR1 ENHRY and CDR2 SYGVKD. There are 16 residues in the CDR3. CDR3 region: CAISGGGTGSGEKLFF. The CDR3 coding sequence is TGTGCCATCAGTGGGGGTGGGACAGGGTCCGGTGAAAAACTGTTTTTT.

The rearrangement joins TRBV9 to TRBJ1-2, with 7 bases aligning to TRBD1. The CDR3 runs 13 residues. The ends lost 0 bases at V and 7 bases at J; junction bases unmatched: 3. Per the germline V gene, CDR1 is SGDLS and CDR2 is YYNGEE. CDR3 DNA: TGTGCCAGCAGCGTAGTAGGGGGCGGTGGCTACACCTTC. Its protein product is CASSVVGGGGYTF.

CDR3 amino acids: CASSPFGTRNTIYF. The DNA for the CDR3 is TGTGCCAGCAGTCCCTTCGGGACAAGGAACACCATATATTTT. The J gene is TRBJ1-3, the V gene TRBV6-5; TRBD1 is a possible D gene (6 bases). The CDR3 loop spans 14 amino acids. Germline V gene lookup returns CDR1 MNHEY and CDR2 SVGAGI. V lost 5 bases, J lost 7 bases, and 15 bases lay in between.

DNA for the CDR3: TGTGCCAGTAGTATAGATTGGCCAGGGGGACAGCCCCAGCATTTT. Encoded protein: CASSIDWPGGQPQHF. The V call is TRBV19, the J call TRBJ1-5; 7 bases line up with TRBD1. CDR3 length: 15 amino acids. The J segment lost 7 bases and the V segment lost 0 bases, leaving 6 bases of the junction unmatched. The V gene's germline CDR1 is LNHDA and CDR2 SQIVND (reference sequence).

The chain is built from TRBV4-2 and TRBJ2-1; TRBD2 agrees at 14 bases. Germline values: CDR1 LGHNA, CDR2 YNFKEQ. This CDR3 has 15 residues. J lost 8 bases, V lost 4 bases, and 4 bases had no gene match. The CDR3 coding sequence is TGTGCCAGCAGCCTGGGGACTAGCGGGAGCCATGAGCAGTTCTTC. As protein: CASSLGTSGSHEQFF.